A selection of T cell receptor beta chains follows, all from one sample in a study of blood T cells in healthy people across ages. A single record per CDR3 protein comes from TCRdb applying MiXCR to the 5' RACE reads. The sample has around 2 million distinct CDR3 sequences, more than 35% seen once. The sample consisted of blood. The source is a human donor in good health. The CDR3 runs from the conserved cysteine through the conserved F or W. The D gene is left open where the match is weak. A clone size is listed for some rows: how often the clone was seen (once, few, many), or a class if it is expanded.

d_call,clone_size,j_call,v_call,cdr3_nt,cdr3_aa
TRBD1,-,TRBJ2-7,TRBV4-3,TGCGCCAGCAGCCAAGACCTTGGACAGGCCGGGGACGAGCAGTACTTC,CASSQDLGQAGDEQYF
-,-,TRBJ1-2,TRBV29-1,TGCAGCGTTGGGGGGGACATATTCAGCTATGGCTACACCTTC,CSVGGDIFSYGYTF
-,-,TRBJ1-2,TRBV4-3,TGCGCCAGCAGCCAAGATGATCGGGGGCTGGGAGGCTACACCTTC,CASSQDDRGLGGYTF
TRBD1,-,TRBJ1-5,TRBV18,TGTGCCAGCTCTCTCTGGGACAGCCCCAATCAGCCCCAGCATTTT,CASSLWDSPNQPQHF
-,few,TRBJ1-4,TRBV7-9,TGTGCCAGCAGCCCCGCAACCTATGGAGGGACAACTAATGAAAAACTGTTTTTT,CASSPATYGGTTNEKLFF
-,many,TRBJ2-7,TRBV9,TGTGCCAGCAGCGTAGGAAGGGACACACGTTACGAGCAGTACTTC,CASSVGRDTRYEQYF
-,-,TRBJ2-7,TRBV3-1,TGTGCCAGTAGTAGGTATGAGGGTTACGACGAGCAGTACTTC,CASSRYEGYDEQYF
TRBD2,-,TRBJ2-4,TRBV12-5,TGTGCTAGTGGTTTGGCCCTGGGTAGCGGGGGGTCCCATGAGCAGTACTTC,CASGLALGSGGSHEQYF
TRBD2,few,TRBJ2-5,TRBV7-7,TGTGCTAGCAGCTCGAGGCTAGCGGGGGGTATCCAAGAGACCCAGTACTTC,CASSSRLAGGIQETQYF
-,-,TRBJ1-6,TRBV9,TGTGCCAGCAGCGTAGGAAAGGGGTCGAGTTCACCCCTCCACTTT,CASSVGKGSSSPLHF
-,-,TRBJ1-1,TRBV12-3/TRBV12-4,TGTGCCAGCAGTTCCCGGATGGCTTTCTTT,CASSSRMAFF
TRBD1,-,TRBJ1-2,TRBV29-1,TGCAGCGTTGAAGATCGGTCAGGGGGCAACTATGGCTACACCTTC,CSVEDRSGGNYGYTF
-,few,TRBJ1-5,TRBV7-2,TGTGCCAGCAGCGAACAGATTAGCAATCAGCCCCAGCATTTT,CASSEQISNQPQHF
-,-,TRBJ2-7,TRBV6-2/TRBV6-3,TGTGCCAGCAGTTGCTGGGGCAGCACCTACGAGCAGTACTTC,CASSCWGSTYEQYF
TRBD2,-,TRBJ2-1,TRBV20-1,TGCAGTGCTAGAGCCACAGCGGGGGGGTCTTATGAGCAGTTCTTC,CSARATAGGSYEQFF
TRBD2,-,TRBJ2-3,TRBV11-2,TGTGCCAGCAGCTGGACTAGTACTACGCAGTATTTT,CASSWTSTTQYF
TRBD1,-,TRBJ2-1,TRBV28,TGTGCCAGCAGTTTAGGGGTTAGGACAGGGGACGAGCAGTTCTTC,CASSLGVRTGDEQFF
-,-,TRBJ2-1,TRBV29-1,TGCAGCGTTGCCAAGGGGAGCCTGGCCTACAATGAGCAGTTCTTC,CSVAKGSLAYNEQFF
TRBD1,-,TRBJ1-4,TRBV6-5,TGTGCCAGCAGAGCTGGGACAGAAGAGAATGAAAAACTGTTTTTT,CASRAGTEENEKLFF
TRBD1,-,TRBJ1-2,TRBV7-2,TGTGCCAGCAGCTTAAGCACAGGGGGCGACTATGGCTACACCTTC,CASSLSTGGDYGYTF
TRBD2,-,TRBJ2-7,TRBV18,TGTGCCAGCTCACAGGCGGGGGAAAAATCCTACGAGCAGTACTTC,CASSQAGEKSYEQYF
-,-,TRBJ1-5,TRBV15,TGTGCCACCAGCAGAGGACATCGGGGGAGCAATCAGCCCCAGCATTTT,CATSRGHRGSNQPQHF
TRBD1,-,TRBJ1-6,TRBV7-2,TGTGCCAGCAGCTTAAGGTCCAGGGGGTCACCCCTCCACTTT,CASSLRSRGSPLHF
TRBD2,few,TRBJ2-1,TRBV4-3,TGCGCCAGCAGCCAAGATATCGGAAGCGGGGGACTGAATGAGCAGTTCTTC,CASSQDIGSGGLNEQFF
TRBD1,-,TRBJ2-7,TRBV6-4,TGTGCCAGCAGCAACCTTCCGGGACAGGGTCGCTACGAGCAGTACTTC,CASSNLPGQGRYEQYF
-,few,TRBJ2-1,TRBV27,TGTGCCAGCAGTTTATTACTTGGCGGCTTCTACAATGAGCAGTTCTTC,CASSLLLGGFYNEQFF
TRBD1,-,TRBJ2-7,TRBV13,TGTGCCAGCAGCTTATATCGGGACAGGTACGAGCAGTACTTC,CASSLYRDRYEQYF
TRBD1,-,TRBJ2-5,TRBV7-2,TGTGCCAGCAGCCTACTCGGACAGGGGATAGGAGAGACCCAGTACTTC,CASSLLGQGIGETQYF
-,-,TRBJ1-5,TRBV27,TGTGCCAGCAGTTGGAGGAACGGCAGCTATCAGCCCCAGCATTTT,CASSWRNGSYQPQHF
TRBD1,-,TRBJ2-1,TRBV29-1,TGCAGCGTTGACACCGGGACAGGTACCAATGAGCAGTTCTTC,CSVDTGTGTNEQFF
TRBD1,many,TRBJ2-7,TRBV7-9,TGTGCCAGCACCCTAGGGGGCCGCGAGGAGCAGTACTTC,CASTLGGREEQYF
-,-,TRBJ1-5,TRBV28,TGTGCCAGCATGGCTGGGGTTAGCAATCAGCCCCAGCATTTT,CASMAGVSNQPQHF
-,few,TRBJ2-3,TRBV6-5,TGTGCCAGCAGTTACTACGAAGGAGGAAATACGCAGTATTTT,CASSYYEGGNTQYF
TRBD1,-,TRBJ1-1,TRBV7-9,TGTGCCAGCAGCCAGGACAGGGGGATCCTTCACACTGAAGCTTTCTTT,CASSQDRGILHTEAFF
-,few,TRBJ1-5,TRBV10-3,TGTGCCATCAGTGAGGGCTGGGAGGAGCAGCCCCAGCATTTT,CAISEGWEEQPQHF
TRBD1,few,TRBJ2-3,TRBV29-1,TGCAGCGTTGAAGATCGGAGTCCGGGACAGGGGAACACAGATACGCAGTATTTT,CSVEDRSPGQGNTDTQYF
-,-,TRBJ1-2,TRBV6-2/TRBV6-3,TGTGCCAGCATAGATCCAGGGTCTTATGGCTACACCTTC,CASIDPGSYGYTF
-,-,TRBJ1-1,TRBV29-1,TGCAGCGTGTCCGGACGGATGAACACTGAAGCTTTCTTT,CSVSGRMNTEAFF
-,-,TRBJ2-1,TRBV3-1,TGTGCCAGCAGCCTCCGGGGGAGCCCCAATGAGCAGTTCTTC,CASSLRGSPNEQFF
TRBD1,few,TRBJ1-6,TRBV7-2,TGTGCCAGCAGCTTAGAGGGACAGGGGTCTTCACCCCTCCACTTT,CASSLEGQGSSPLHF
-,many,TRBJ2-3,TRBV7-3,TGTGCCAGCAGCTTGATGGGGGGCTTTAACACAGATACGCAGTATTTT,CASSLMGGFNTDTQYF
-,-,TRBJ1-2,TRBV9,TGTGCCAGCAGTGCGACAGAATACTATGGCTACACCTTC,CASSATEYYGYTF
-,-,TRBJ1-2,TRBV6-2/TRBV6-3,TGTGCCAGCAGTTCCCTAAGGGACCGGCCCCGGCGGGGCTACACCTTC,CASSSLRDRPRRGYTF
TRBD1,-,TRBJ2-5,TRBV7-2,TGTGCCAGCAGCCATGTGACAGGGGAAGAGACCCAGTACTTC,CASSHVTGEETQYF
-,-,TRBJ1-4,TRBV29-1,TGCAGCGTTGCACGCCGGGGTGAAAGACTGTTTTTT,CSVARRGERLFF
-,many,TRBJ2-4,TRBV9,TGTGCCAGCAGCCCCCTAGTCGATTCCAAAAACATTCAGTACTTC,CASSPLVDSKNIQYF
TRBD1,-,TRBJ2-1,TRBV2,TGTGCCAGCAGAGGGACAGGGGTTCTCTGGCAACAGCAGTTCTTC,CASRGTGVLWQQQFF
TRBD2,-,TRBJ2-1,TRBV11-2,TGTGCCAGCAGCTTACGGGGGGATAAGTACAATGAGCAGTTCTTC,CASSLRGDKYNEQFF
-,once,TRBJ1-1,TRBV29-1,TGCAGCGTTGAAGATCGGAACACTGAAGCTTTCTTT,CSVEDRNTEAFF
-,-,TRBJ1-1,TRBV20-1,TGCAGTGCTAGAGGGAGGACCTTGAACACTGAAGCTTTCTTT,CSARGRTLNTEAFF
TRBD2,few,TRBJ2-1,TRBV6-2/TRBV6-3,TGTGCCAGCAGTTCAGTGCCTAGCGGAAACAATGAGCAGTTCTTC,CASSSVPSGNNEQFF
-,-,TRBJ2-3,TRBV7-9,TGTGCCAGCAGCTTATTAGGAGAGATAGGCGGAGATACGCAGTATTTT,CASSLLGEIGGDTQYF
-,-,TRBJ2-3,TRBV20-1,TGCAGTGCTAGATACCCGGACAGAATACACACAGATACGCAGTATTTT,CSARYPDRIHTDTQYF
TRBD2,-,TRBJ2-1,TRBV5-1,TGCGCCAGCAGCTTGGACCCAGCGGGGGTTGGAGAGCAGTTCTTC,CASSLDPAGVGEQFF
-,-,TRBJ2-5,TRBV12-3/TRBV12-4,TGTGCCAGCAGTTTATGGGGGGAACAGACCCAGTACTTC,CASSLWGEQTQYF